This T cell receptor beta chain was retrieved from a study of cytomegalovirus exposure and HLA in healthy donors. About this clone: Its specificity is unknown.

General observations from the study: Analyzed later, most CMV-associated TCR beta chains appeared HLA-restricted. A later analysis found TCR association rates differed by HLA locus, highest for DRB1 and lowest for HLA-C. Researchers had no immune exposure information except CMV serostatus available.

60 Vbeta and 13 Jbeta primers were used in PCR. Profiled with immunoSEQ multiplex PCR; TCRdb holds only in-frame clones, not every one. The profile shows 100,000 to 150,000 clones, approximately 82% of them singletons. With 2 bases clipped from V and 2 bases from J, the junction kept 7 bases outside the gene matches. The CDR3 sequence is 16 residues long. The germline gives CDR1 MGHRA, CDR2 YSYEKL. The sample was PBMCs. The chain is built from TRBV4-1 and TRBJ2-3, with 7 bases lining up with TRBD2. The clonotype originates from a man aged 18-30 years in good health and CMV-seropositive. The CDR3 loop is CASSQIRDYPTDTQYF. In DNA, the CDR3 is TGCGCCAGCAGCCAAATCCGGGACTACCCCACAGATACGCAGTATTTT.